This entry lists 2 T cell receptor beta chains sequenced from one sample in a study of CD8 T cells in Susac syndrome. Random hexamers served to reverse transcribe roughly 0.45 to 1 ug RNA. One entry per CDR3 protein results from TCRdb running MiXCR on the immunoSEQ multiplex PCR reads. The data hold tens of thousands of distinct CDR3 sequences, with 85% to 95% observed a single time. Sequencing was carried out using CD8+ T cells from PBMCs. The source is a human donor in good health.

This chain uses TRBV7-2 with TRBJ2-7, with D perhaps TRBD1 (6 bases). Germline lookup yields CDR1 SGHTA and CDR2 FQGNSA. V was clipped by 8 bases and J by 1 base, with 21 bases between them. This CDR3 contains 16 residues. CDR3 sequence: CASQTPGTTSSYEQYF. As DNA, the CDR3 is TGTGCCAGCCAAACGCCCGGGACAACGTCTTCCTACGAGCAGTACTTC.

The V gene is TRBV9, the J gene TRBJ2-1; D remains unclear. The V end lost 4 bases, the J end lost 14 bases, and 4 bases lay between the germline ends. Germline V gene data show CDR1 as SGDLS and CDR2 as YYNGEE. The CDR3 runs to 8 residues. The DNA for the CDR3 is TGTGCCAGCAGCCCCGAGTTCTTC. This sequence encodes CASSPEFF.